This T cell receptor (beta chain) emerged from a study of CD8+CD57+ T cells in acquired aplastic anemia. Only patients with CD8+CD57+ cell expansion on flow cytometry were chosen for sequencing. Acquired aplastic anemia of severe grade affected all patients. Prior therapy had not been administered to any patient at the time of blood sampling. CDR1 LNHNV and CDR2 YYDKDF come from the germline V gene (reference sequence). The trim removed 6 bases at V and 5 bases at J, leaving 14 bases unmatched. This CDR3 has 16 residues. Genomic DNA, serving as template, underwent TCR beta VDJ and CDR3 profiling. Each CDR3 protein is one row after TCRdb ran MiXCR on the reads. The repertoire holds roughly 500,000 distinct CDR3 sequences, with less than 35% as singletons.

The gene calls are TRBV15 and TRBJ2-5; 8 nucleotides line up with TRBD1. This TCR was recovered from a human donor with aplastic anemia. Sequencing used sorted CD4+, CD8+, or CD8+CD57+ T cells (not recorded which) from PBMCs. CDR3 in amino acids: CATREIQGADSETQYF. CDR3 nucleotides: TGTGCCACCAGGGAAATCCAGGGGGCGGATTCCGAGACCCAGTACTTC.